The 6 T cell receptor beta chains reported below all come from one sample, sequenced in a study of blood T cell repertoires in COVID-19 (dated by TCRdb to 2019 to 2021). Libraries came from the immunoSEQ multiplex PCR assay. TCRdb obtained this table from immuneACCESS and retained in-frame rearrangements with V and J assigned. These tables miss some clones; where compared with another copy, unresolved V genes account for less than half of the shortfall, and the remainder is unexplained. This sample is represented by about 210,000 clones; around 90% of them were singletons. The top ten clones comprise under 13% of the sample. Sequencing was performed on PBMCs or T cells enriched from blood (not recorded which). The receptor set was obtained from a man aged 18 to 29 with acute COVID-19.

The chain couples TRBV12-5 to TRBJ2-4, with TRBD1 matching 8 bases. V lost 3 bases, J lost 8 bases, and 6 bases stayed unmatched. CDR1 and CDR2 (germline): LGHNT, FRNRAP. CDR3 length: 14 residues. CDR3 in DNA: TGTGCTAGTGGTTTAACAGGGGGTAGTGACATTCAGTACTTC. As protein: CASGLTGGSDIQYF.

The CDR3 nucleotides are TGTGCCAGCAGCCCCGACCCAGCAGGGGTTTTTATGAACGAGCAGTACTTC. Translated, it gives CASSPDPAGVFMNEQYF. The rearrangement joins TRBV6-2 or TRBV6-3 to TRBJ2-7; D is perhaps TRBD1 (6 bases). CDR1 MNHEY and CDR2 SVGEGT come from the germline V gene. CDR3 length: 17 residues. V gave up 6 bases and J gave up 5 bases, with 26 bases separating them.

Concerning this clone: Other DNA variants within this sample encode the same CDR3. The V gene is TRBV19, the J gene TRBJ1-5; perhaps TRBD1 as D (6 bases). CDR3 size: 15 residues. Trimming took 3 bases from V and 3 from J, leaving 12 bases between them. Germline CDR1 is LNHDA and CDR2 is SQIVND (reference sequence). The CDR3 reads CASSISGASNQPQHF. Here the CDR3 DNA reads TGTGCCAGTAGTATTTCAGGGGCCTCCAATCAGCCCCAGCATTTT.

The V and J genes are TRBV4-2 and TRBJ2-1; 7 bases match TRBD2. The V gene's germline CDR1 is LGHNA and CDR2 YNFKEQ. CDR3 length equals 16 residues. V dropped 3 bases and J dropped 4; count of bases not matched to a gene: 9. CDR3 nucleotides: TGTGCCAGCAGCCAGGTGGGAATTAGCGGGTACAATGAGCAGTTCTTC. Its protein is CASSQVGISGYNEQFF.

This chain links TRBV7-9 with TRBJ2-6; maybe TRBD1 (6 bases). Germline values: CDR1 SEHNR, CDR2 FQNEAQ (reference sequence). Trimming removed 9 bases from V and 0 bases from J, with 21 bases in between. The CDR3 runs 18 residues. The CDR3 protein is CASTGPGIRSSGANVLTF. The CDR3 bases are TGTGCCAGTACAGGGCCGGGGATCCGAAGCTCTGGGGCCAACGTCCTGACTTTC.

This chain joins TRBV7-2 and TRBJ2-7, with 8 bases that match TRBD1. The V gene end was trimmed by 4 bases and the J gene end by 2 bases; junction bases not matched to a gene: 4. Germline CDR1 SGHTA, CDR2 FQGNSA. The CDR3 is made up of 14 amino acids. The CDR3 protein is CASSSRQGTYEQYF. CDR3 DNA: TGTGCCAGCAGCTCCAGACAGGGGACCTACGAGCAGTACTTC.